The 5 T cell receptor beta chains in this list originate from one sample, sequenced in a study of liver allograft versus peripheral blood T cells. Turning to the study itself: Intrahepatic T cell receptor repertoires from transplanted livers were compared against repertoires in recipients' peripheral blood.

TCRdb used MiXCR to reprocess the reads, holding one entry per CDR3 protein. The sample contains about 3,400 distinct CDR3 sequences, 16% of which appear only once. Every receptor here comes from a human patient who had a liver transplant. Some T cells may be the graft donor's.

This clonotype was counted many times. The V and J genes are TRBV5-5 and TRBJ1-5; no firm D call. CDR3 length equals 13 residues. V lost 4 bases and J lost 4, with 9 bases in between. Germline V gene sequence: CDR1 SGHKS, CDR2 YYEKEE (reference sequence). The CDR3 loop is CASSPQSNQPQHF. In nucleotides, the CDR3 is TGTGCCAGCAGCCCGCAGAGTAATCAGCCCCAGCATTTT.

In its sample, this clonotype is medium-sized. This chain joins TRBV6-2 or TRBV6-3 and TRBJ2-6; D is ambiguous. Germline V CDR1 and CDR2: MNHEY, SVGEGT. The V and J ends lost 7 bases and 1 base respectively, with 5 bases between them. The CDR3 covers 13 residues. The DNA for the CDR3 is TGTGCCAGCACTCTATCTGGGGCCAACGTCCTGACTTTC. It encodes CASTLSGANVLTF.

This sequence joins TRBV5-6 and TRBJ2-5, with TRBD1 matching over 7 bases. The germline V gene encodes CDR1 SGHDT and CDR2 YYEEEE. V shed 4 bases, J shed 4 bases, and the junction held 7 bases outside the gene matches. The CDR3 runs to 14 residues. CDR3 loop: CASSPSTGPETQYF. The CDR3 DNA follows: TGTGCCAGCAGCCCCTCGACAGGGCCAGAGACCCAGTACTTC.

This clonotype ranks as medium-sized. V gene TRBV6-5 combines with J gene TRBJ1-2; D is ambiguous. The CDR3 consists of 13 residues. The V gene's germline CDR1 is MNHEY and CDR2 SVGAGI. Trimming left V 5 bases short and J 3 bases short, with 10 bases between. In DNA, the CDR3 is TGTGCCAGCAGTCGAGAGCGAGACTATGGCTACACCTTC. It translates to CASSRERDYGYTF.

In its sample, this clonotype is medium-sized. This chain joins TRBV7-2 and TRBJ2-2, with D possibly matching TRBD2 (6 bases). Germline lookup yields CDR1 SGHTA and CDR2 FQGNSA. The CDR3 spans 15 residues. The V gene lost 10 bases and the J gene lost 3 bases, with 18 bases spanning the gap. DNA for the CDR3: TGTGCCACCAGGAGGGGCAGGGCGGACACCGGGGAGCTGTTTTTT. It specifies CATRRGRADTGELFF.